The rows below give T cell receptor beta chains drawn from one sample of a study of PD-L1 blockade in urothelial cancer. The table came from immunoSEQ multiplex PCR; TCRdb's copy has only in-frame clones and leaves some out. The sample consists of about 130,000 clones, around 84% of them appearing once. The sample consisted of PBMCs, taken around atezolizumab (anti-PD-L1) treatment. Every receptor here comes from a man in his fifties or sixties with urothelial cancer. The CDR3 runs from the conserved cysteine through the conserved F or W. Fields, in order: V gene, D gene, J gene, clone size, CDR3 length, CDR3 protein, CDR3 DNA. A D gene is named only where the DNA matches it firmly. Part of the rows lack a size; the others show once, few, many or a class for expanded clones.

TRBV5-7	.	TRBJ2-2	medium-sized	16	CASSLGGDTNTGELFF	TGTGCCAGCAGCTTGGGAGGGGACACTAACACCGGGGAGCTGTTTTTT
TRBV10-3	.	TRBJ1-1	.	13	CAINQDSRFRAFF	TGTGCCATCAATCAAGACAGTAGATTTCGAGCTTTCTTT
TRBV6-6	TRBD1	TRBJ1-4	.	14	CASTETGMSEKLFF	TGTGCCAGCACCGAGACAGGGATGAGTGAAAAACTGTTTTTT
TRBV9	.	TRBJ2-3	once	15	CASSVGHIITDTQYF	TGTGCCAGCAGCGTAGGGCACATCATCACAGATACGCAGTATTTT
TRBV11-2	TRBD2	TRBJ2-1	.	14	CASSLLHAGGEQFF	TGTGCCAGCAGCCTACTCCACGCGGGAGGTGAGCAGTTCTTC
TRBV6-1	TRBD1	TRBJ2-1	.	14	CASSVLTGGTEQFF	TGTGCCAGCAGTGTCCTCACAGGGGGGACTGAGCAGTTCTTC
TRBV6-5	.	TRBJ1-3	.	16	CASSYGQFNSGNTIYF	TGTGCCAGCAGCTACGGACAGTTCAACTCTGGAAACACCATATATTTT
TRBV15	.	TRBJ1-5	.	16	CATSRAKGLRNQPQHF	TGTGCCACCAGCAGAGCTAAAGGACTCAGAAATCAGCCCCAGCATTTT
TRBV11-2	TRBD2	TRBJ2-5	.	15	CASSSRLAGVETQYF	TGTGCCAGCAGCTCGCGCCTAGCGGGAGTTGAGACCCAGTACTTC
TRBV10-1	TRBD1	TRBJ1-4	.	16	CASSESRPGGDEKLFF	TGCGCCAGCAGTGAGAGTCGGCCAGGGGGCGACGAAAAACTGTTTTTT
TRBV9	.	TRBJ2-7	.	14	CASSVSGVGDEQYF	TGTGCCAGCAGCGTATCTGGAGTCGGGGACGAGCAGTACTTC
TRBV5-6	.	TRBJ1-4	.	18	CASSSIRDTIATNEKLFF	TGTGCCAGCAGCTCAATCCGGGACACCATCGCAACTAATGAAAAACTGTTTTTT
TRBV7-2	.	TRBJ1-3	.	17	CASSWGGGGDTGNTIYF	TGTGCCAGCAGCTGGGGGGGAGGGGGAGACACTGGAAACACCATATATTTT
TRBV28	TRBD2	TRBJ2-1	.	15	CASRTELAGSHEQFF	TGTGCCAGCAGGACGGAGCTAGCGGGGTCACATGAGCAGTTCTTC
TRBV9	.	TRBJ2-7	.	15	CASSVEAGIAYEQYF	TGTGCCAGCAGCGTAGAGGCCGGGATCGCCTACGAGCAGTACTTC